This TCR beta chain was captured in a study of blood T cell repertoires in COVID-19. At the level of the study: T cells, B-cell-depleted T cells, or PBMCs supplied cDNA or gDNA.

Looked up from germline, CDR1 is MGHRA and CDR2 is YSYEKL. V lost 7 bases and J lost 6, with 15 bases in between. CDR3 size: 13 residues. Original processing methods: From reference gene primer amplification, estimates of nucleated cell counts were derived. Repertoires were generated with immunoSEQ multiplex PCR, while TCRdb's copy carries only in-frame clones and drops some. V and J calls and clone size follow that table, whereas D and trimming were derived from the DNA. The sample carries 200,000 or so clones, 70% to 85% recorded once. The chain joins TRBV4-1 to TRBJ1-2; tentative D call: TRBD1 (6 bases). The TCR originated in a human donor with acute or convalescent COVID-19. The donor label of this sample is uncertain. Material for sequencing was peripheral blood. CDR3 protein: CASTQQGNNGYTF. DNA of the CDR3: TGCGCCAGCACCCAGCAGGGGAACAATGGCTACACCTTC.